This T cell receptor (beta chain) is drawn from a study of tumor-infiltrating lymphocytes in localized non-small cell lung cancer listed by TCRdb under 2021. With regard to the full study: The cohort included patients whose samples were collected after neoadjuvant chemotherapy, as well as both smokers and never-smokers and several histologies. Each patient provided resected tumor tissue plus uninvolved lung tissue from the same patient, with the uninvolved lung tissue described as non-adjacent to the tumor. A total of 50 to 60 patients were included in the paired tumor versus uninvolved lung comparison of immunoSEQ T-cell fraction. The overall ICON cohort comprised fewer than 170 surgical patients with localized non-small cell lung cancer whose tumors were resected. Alongside flow cytometry, multiplex immunofluorescence, RNA-seq, exome sequencing and proteomics, TCR sequencing was applied to the same patients as one of several integrated assays.

Patient enrollment in ICON started in the first half of 2016, and the final patient was enrolled in late 2018. From a subcohort of around 78 patients, fresh tumor and matched uninvolved tissue were collected for in-depth immune analyses, including TCR sequencing. No cell sorting was done, and TCR sequencing was instead run on DNA isolated from bulk tissue. Results and caveats for the whole study, not just this receptor: Because different assays used different pieces of the same tissue, technical variation could not be distinguished from intratumor heterogeneity. Higher T cell infiltration in tumors than in uninvolved lung tissue was supported by TCRbeta sequencing, consistent with immunofluorescence CD3 counts. Recurrence-free survival showed no association with tumor T-cell fraction measured by TCR sequencing (p = 0.61). Since assay coverage differed from patient to patient depending on how much tissue was available, TCR sequencing was done for only a subset of the cohort. The TCR-derived T-cell fraction showed no difference between the flow cytometry-defined immunotypes IM1 (good prognosis) and IM2 (poor prognosis).

The T-cell fraction in tumor and uninvolved lung tissue was provided by TCR sequencing with the immunoSEQ assay. The paper's processing steps were these. For survival analysis, patients were divided into high (upper tertile) and low (lower two tertiles) T-cell fraction groups, which were compared by log-rank test. A signed-rank test was used to check for differences in T-cell fraction between paired tumor and uninvolved lung. The immuneACCESS repertoire file appears here via TCRdb, limited to in-frame rearrangements. These files lack a portion of the clones; in checked studies, under half of the deficit traces to unresolved V genes, and the cause of the others is not known. The DNA gave D and trimming, while V, J and clone size come from that table. The table for this sample lists 21,000 or so clones; around 67% of them were counted only once. The ten biggest clones cover approximately 5.8% of the sample.

Regarding this clone: It lacks a known antigen. One base away there is no much larger clone; base qualities are not given.

From cysteine to phenylalanine, the CDR3 is 15 amino acids long. The DNA shown is the 45-base CDR3, in frame from base 1. At the junction V is shortened by 2 bases and J by 5 bases, with 14 bases in between. For CDR1 and CDR2, the germline V gene lists SGDLS and YYNGEE. Specimen: lung tumor tissue. The rearrangement joined TRBV9 to TRBJ1-5, with no D gene named confidently. The receptor was isolated from a human donor with non-small cell lung cancer. The CDR3 region: CASSVFPGRDQPQHF. The nucleotide sequence reads TGTGCCAGCAGCGTCTTCCCGGGAAGAGATCAGCCCCAGCATTTT.